A selection of T cell receptor beta chains follows, all from one sample in a study of blood T cell repertoires in COVID-19. Here immunoSEQ multiplex PCR was the method, and the copy in TCRdb shows in-frame clones only, minus some. The sample has some 130,000 clones; around 82% are singletons. The sample consisted of peripheral blood. Receptors originate from a man aged 55 to 69 with acute or convalescent COVID-19. CDR3s include the opening cysteine and the closing phenylalanine or tryptophan. D genes are given only for firm matches. Clone size, where shown, is once, few, many, or a class for clones that have expanded.

J gene	D gene	V gene	clone size	CDR3 protein	CDR3 DNA
TRBJ1-1	-	TRBV5-4	-	CASSLDSGNTEAFF	TGTGCCAGCAGCTTGGACAGTGGGAACACTGAAGCTTTCTTT
TRBJ1-5	TRBD1	TRBV10-3	-	CATHPGQGEPQHF	TGTGCCACCCATCCAGGACAGGGAGAGCCCCAGCATTTT
TRBJ2-1	TRBD1	TRBV7-3	-	CASSSTGQGVNEQFF	TGTGCCAGCAGCTCAACGGGACAGGGGGTCAATGAGCAGTTCTTC
TRBJ2-7	-	TRBV7-8	few	CASSSGGSYEQYF	TGTGCCAGCAGCTCCGGGGGCTCCTACGAGCAGTACTTC
TRBJ1-3	TRBD1	TRBV7-8	few	CASSLLLTGANTIYF	TGTGCCAGCAGCCTACTACTGACAGGGGCAAACACCATATATTTT
TRBJ1-2	-	TRBV6-5	-	CASSYHPNDRYYGYTF	TGTGCCAGCAGTTACCACCCCAATGACAGGTACTATGGCTACACCTTC
TRBJ2-1	TRBD2	TRBV25-1	-	CASSYLAGGNEQFF	TGTGCCAGCAGTTACCTAGCGGGGGGGAATGAGCAGTTCTTC
TRBJ1-6	-	TRBV7-8	-	CASSLGGAGGSPLHF	TGTGCCAGCAGCTTAGGGGGGGCCGGGGGGTCACCCCTCCACTTT
TRBJ1-2	TRBD1	TRBV7-3	-	CASSLTADRVPLGYTF	TGTGCCAGCAGCTTAACGGCAGACAGGGTACCACTGGGCTACACCTTC
TRBJ2-1	-	TRBV19	-	CASTHRGGEQFF	TGTGCCAGTACCCACAGGGGGGGTGAGCAGTTCTTC
TRBJ1-5	-	TRBV18	-	CASSPTGDPNQPQHF	TGTGCCAGCTCACCGACGGGGGACCCCAATCAGCCCCAGCATTTT
TRBJ1-6	TRBD1	TRBV30	-	CATQGGNSPLHF	TGTGCCACACAGGGGGGCAATTCACCCCTCCACTTT
TRBJ1-5	-	TRBV15	-	CATSSGGQNNQPQHF	TGTGCCACCAGCAGCGGCGGACAAAACAATCAGCCCCAGCATTTT
TRBJ2-2	-	TRBV10-3	few	CAISESVALVAGELFF	TGTGCCATCAGTGAGTCGGTGGCTCTTGTGGCCGGGGAGCTGTTTTTT
TRBJ1-1	-	TRBV5-1	few	CASSLDSNTEAFF	TGCGCCAGCAGCTTGGACAGCAACACTGAAGCTTTCTTT
TRBJ2-7	TRBD2	TRBV3-1/TRBV3-2	-	CASSQVRAGGRYEQYF	TGTGCCAGCAGCCAAGTCCGAGCGGGAGGGAGGTACGAGCAGTACTTC
TRBJ1-5	TRBD1	TRBV6-5	once	CASGKTGGNQPQHF	TGTGCCAGCGGGAAGACAGGGGGCAATCAGCCCCAGCATTTT
TRBJ1-1	TRBD1	TRBV5-1	-	CASSVRQGKNTEAFF	TGCGCCAGCAGCGTGCGACAGGGTAAGAACACTGAAGCTTTCTTT
TRBJ2-2	-	TRBV7-6	-	CASSSPARGPNLHTGELFF	TGTGCCAGCAGCTCCCCCGCCCGCGGGCCGAACCTCCACACCGGGGAGCTGTTTTTT
TRBJ1-2	-	TRBV30	few	CAWSVSPGATPGYTF	TGTGCCTGGAGTGTATCTCCAGGGGCGACACCTGGCTACACCTTC
TRBJ2-3	TRBD2	TRBV6-5	-	CASNLAGALTDTQYF	TGTGCCAGCAATCTAGCGGGGGCTCTCACAGATACGCAGTATTTT
TRBJ2-3	TRBD2	TRBV5-1	-	CASSLAPAGGTDTQYF	TGCGCCAGCAGCTTGGCCCCAGCGGGAGGCACAGATACGCAGTATTTT
TRBJ1-2	-	TRBV29-1	-	CSVQRGGTTAYGYTF	TGCAGCGTGCAAAGGGGGGGGACAACAGCCTATGGCTACACCTTC
TRBJ2-3	TRBD2	TRBV3-1/TRBV3-2	few	CASSQAGLAGTLTDTQYF	TGTGCCAGCAGCCAAGCGGGACTAGCGGGGACTCTTACAGATACGCAGTATTTT
TRBJ1-2	-	TRBV15	once	CATSRGGDNYGYTF	TGTGCCACCAGCAGAGGGGGGGATAACTATGGCTACACCTTC
TRBJ1-5	-	TRBV27	-	CASSHQGNQPQHF	TGTGCCAGCAGCCACCAGGGTAATCAGCCCCAGCATTTT
TRBJ1-3	TRBD1	TRBV29-1	-	CSVRTGRSGNTIYF	TGCAGCGTCCGGACAGGGCGCTCTGGAAACACCATATATTTT
TRBJ1-2	-	TRBV12-3/TRBV12-4	few	CASSLGAGAGYTF	TGTGCCAGCAGTTTAGGGGCAGGGGCTGGCTACACCTTC
TRBJ1-2	TRBD1	TRBV25-1	-	CASSDRWDSYGYTF	TGTGCCAGCAGTGATAGGTGGGACAGCTATGGCTACACCTTC
TRBJ2-7	TRBD1	TRBV6-5	-	CASIRDRGSYEQYF	TGTGCCAGCATCCGGGACAGGGGTTCCTACGAGCAGTACTTC
TRBJ2-5	-	TRBV30	few	CAWSVMGPMQETQYF	TGTGCCTGGAGTGTAATGGGGCCGATGCAAGAGACCCAGTACTTC
TRBJ1-1	-	TRBV5-6	few	CASSFWSLGSTEAFF	TGTGCCAGCAGCTTTTGGTCTCTGGGGAGCACTGAAGCTTTCTTT
TRBJ2-3	TRBD2	TRBV3-1/TRBV3-2	-	CASSPGRGGFTDTQYF	TGTGCCAGCAGCCCGGGCCGGGGGGGTTTCACAGATACGCAGTATTTT
TRBJ2-7	TRBD2	TRBV30	-	CAYLTSGGAEQYF	TGTGCCTACCTGACTAGCGGGGGGGCCGAGCAGTACTTC
TRBJ2-2	TRBD2	TRBV19	few	CASSALAGGPDTGELFF	TGTGCCAGTAGTGCACTAGCGGGAGGGCCAGACACCGGGGAGCTGTTTTTT
TRBJ2-1	-	TRBV30	-	CAWTPAPLRNEQFF	TGTGCCTGGACCCCCGCTCCGTTGCGAAATGAGCAGTTCTTC
TRBJ1-5	-	TRBV15	-	CATSRKGRPQSNQPQHF	TGTGCCACCAGCAGAAAGGGGCGCCCGCAGAGCAATCAGCCCCAGCATTTT
TRBJ2-1	TRBD1	TRBV29-1	-	CSVAPGTGAGEQFF	TGCAGCGTCGCCCCCGGGACAGGGGCGGGTGAGCAGTTCTTC
TRBJ2-3	-	TRBV9	-	CASSAPGSTDTQYF	TGTGCCAGCAGCGCCCCCGGTAGCACAGATACGCAGTATTTT
TRBJ1-6	TRBD1	TRBV19	-	CASSGSGGDSPLHF	TGTGCCAGTAGTGGGTCAGGGGGCGATTCACCCCTCCACTTT
TRBJ2-5	-	TRBV7-3	-	CASSFNTRGAGETQYF	TGTGCCAGCAGCTTTAATACCCGGGGGGCTGGGGAGACCCAGTACTTC
TRBJ1-1	-	TRBV9	-	CASSGGTGPNTEAFF	TGTGCCAGCAGCGGCGGAACAGGGCCGAACACTGAAGCTTTCTTT
TRBJ1-2	-	TRBV19	-	CASSYPDVAYGYTF	TGTGCCAGTAGTTACCCGGATGTAGCCTATGGCTACACCTTC
TRBJ2-1	TRBD2	TRBV7-8	-	CASSSGGHPTDEQFF	TGTGCCAGCAGCTCGGGAGGTCACCCAACGGATGAGCAGTTCTTC
TRBJ1-2	TRBD1	TRBV5-1	-	CASKRTGDYGYTF	TGCGCCAGCAAGAGGACAGGCGACTATGGCTACACCTTC
TRBJ1-1	TRBD1	TRBV6-4	-	CASSPGQGVAFF	TGTGCCAGCAGTCCGGGACAGGGGGTCGCTTTCTTT
TRBJ2-7	TRBD1	TRBV7-3	-	CASSPRTGAYEQYF	TGTGCCAGCAGCCCCAGGACAGGGGCCTACGAGCAGTACTTC
TRBJ2-2	TRBD2	TRBV6-1	-	CASSEAKPGTSGYRGAGELFF	TGTGCCAGCAGTGAAGCGAAACCCGGGACTAGCGGATACAGAGGCGCCGGGGAGCTGTTTTTT